Each of the 28 T cell receptor beta chains below was sequenced from the same sample in a study of regulatory T cells in long-lasting Graves disease. According to the study, TCR beta libraries were built with iRepertoire HTBI primers and CDR3-region Arm-PCR. TCRdb called the multiplex PCR reads again in MiXCR, with one record for every CDR3 protein. The sample consists of roughly 360,000 distinct CDR3 sequences, 20% to 25% of them appearing once. The time point: persistent/refractory GD, antithyroid drugs over 5 years with positive TRAb. PBMC RNA was the source of the TCR library. The sample consisted of peripheral blood mononuclear cells (PBMCs), taken when the disease was refractory, from a patient treated with antithyroid drugs. Receptors were obtained from a woman aged 40-49 years with Graves disease.

This chain links TRBV18 with TRBJ2-5; perhaps TRBD2 as D (6 bases). Deletions cut 1 base from V and 1 base from J, with 16 bases between. The germline V gene encodes CDR1 KGHSH and CDR2 LQKENI. This CDR3 comprises 17 residues. The CDR3 coding sequence is TGTGCCAGCTCACCACGGAGGGCTGTAGGAGTCCAAGAGACCCAGTACTTC. Protein sequence: CASSPRRAVGVQETQYF.

This clonotype has ten or more counts. The chain combines TRBV20-1 with TRBJ2-2; D ambiguous. Germline V gene data show CDR1 as DFQATT and CDR2 as SNEGSKA (reference sequence). Trimming stripped 5 bases from V and 4 bases from J, with 8 bases between. The CDR3 runs to 12 residues. CDR3 residues: CSACRPTGELFF. DNA for the CDR3: TGCAGTGCTTGTCGACCCACCGGGGAGCTGTTTTTT.

The table lists this clonotype with a few counts. The CDR3 DNA sequence: TGTGCCAGCAGCTTAGCGGAGGGGAATGAGCAGTTCTTC. This translates into CASSLAEGNEQFF. The J gene is TRBJ2-1, the V gene TRBV11-3; tentative D call: TRBD2 (6 bases). Germline V gene sequence: CDR1 SGHNT, CDR2 YENEEA. The length of the CDR3 is 13 residues. Trimming took off 1 base at V and 7 bases at J, with 8 bases between the two ends.

This clonotype has a count of ten or more. The chain employs TRBV28 and TRBJ2-5, with D possibly TRBD2 on 5 matching bases. V lost 3 bases, J lost 4 bases, and 9 bases lay in between. Germline lookup yields CDR1 MDHEN and CDR2 SYDVKM. The CDR3 runs to 13 residues. The CDR3 loop reads CASSFVLAETQYF. DNA of the CDR3: TGTGCCAGCAGTTTTGTCCTAGCAGAGACCCAGTACTTC. The whole variable domain, remainder taken from reference TRBV28 and TRBJ2-5, is DVKVTQSSRYLVKRTGEKVFLECVQDMDHENMFWYRQDPGLGLRLIYFSYDVKMKEKGDIPEGYSVSREKKERFSLILESASTNQTSMYLCASSFVLAETQYFGPGTRLLVL.

This clonotype was seen only a few times. J is TRBJ2-4 and V is TRBV7-2; weak D call: TRBD2 (6 bases). The CDR3 covers 16 residues. Germline V CDR1 and CDR2: SGHTA, FQGNSA. V dropped 3 bases and J dropped 9 bases, with 21 bases sitting between them. This CDR3 reads CASSLVFSGDGVIQYF. DNA of the CDR3: TGTGCCAGCAGCTTGGTCTTCTCGGGAGATGGGGTCATTCAGTACTTC.

To note about this clonotype: A read error is possible here, since a much larger clone lies one base away. The chain carries TRBV28 and TRBJ1-1, with 9 bases fitting TRBD1. The CDR3 has 15 amino acids. Trimming at V came to 3 bases and at J to 6 bases, leaving 8 bases not matched to a gene. Germline CDR1 is MDHEN and CDR2 is SYDVKM. The CDR3 sequence: CASSLGDRASAEAFF. CDR3 DNA sequence: TGTGCCAGCAGTTTGGGGGACAGGGCTAGCGCTGAAGCTTTCTTT.

Many counts were recorded for this clonotype. The chain joins TRBV29-1 to TRBJ2-7; 11 positions agree with TRBD1. The CDR3 consists of 15 residues. The trim removed 2 bases at V and 1 base at J, leaving 4 bases unmatched. The germline gives CDR1 SQVTM, CDR2 ANQGSEA. Written as DNA, the CDR3 is TGCAGCGTTGAATTCCGGGACAGGGGGTCCTACGAGCAGTACTTC. Its translation is CSVEFRDRGSYEQYF.

This clonotype was found a few times. This rearrangement joins TRBV6-5 to TRBJ2-4; D may match TRBD1 or TRBD2 (5 bases each). The germline CDR1 and CDR2 sequences are MNHEY and SVGAGI. The CDR3 is made up of 19 amino acids. Trimming took 2 bases from V and 0 from J, leaving 20 bases between them. CDR3 amino acids: CASSYAPFRDLLAKNIQYF. The CDR3 DNA follows: TGTGCCAGCAGTTACGCCCCCTTCCGGGACCTACTAGCCAAAAACATTCAGTACTTC.

This clonotype was seen a single time. This clone may be a read error of a much larger clone one base away. V and J are TRBV6-9 and TRBJ1-5; D perhaps matches TRBD1 (5 bases). V lost 3 bases, J lost 4 bases, and 13 bases lay in between. Per the germline V gene, CDR1 is MNHGY and CDR2 is SVAAGI. The CDR3 totals 15 residues. This CDR3 is CASSYSNGANQPQHF. DNA of the CDR3: TGTGCCAGCAGTTACTCGAACGGGGCGAATCAGCCCCAGCATTTT.

This clonotype occurred many times. The chain employs TRBV2 and TRBJ1-5; D gene unclear. The CDR3 is made up of 13 amino acids. The V gene lost 8 bases and the J gene lost 1 base, with 9 bases spanning the gap. Germline V gene lookup returns CDR1 SNHLY and CDR2 FYNNEI. Here the CDR3 reads CASGRESNQPQHF. As DNA, the CDR3 is TGTGCCAGCGGTAGGGAGAGCAATCAGCCCCAGCATTTT.

This clonotype was counted many times. The chain joins TRBV12-3 or TRBV12-4 to TRBJ1-4; D possibly corresponds to TRBD1 (6 bases). V was cut by 6 bases and J by 3 bases, with 17 bases left in between. The CDR3 sequence is 16 residues long. The CDR3 region is CASSPPIQGANEKLFF. CDR3 nucleotides: TGTGCCAGCAGCCCCCCCATACAGGGAGCTAATGAAAAACTGTTTTTT.

The table lists this clonotype with a few counts. The chain is built from TRBV9 and TRBJ1-2; tentative D call: TRBD1 (5 bases). This CDR3 contains 14 residues. Trimming cost V 4 bases and J 8 bases, with 18 bases left between them. In germline, CDR1 is SGDLS, CDR2 YYNGEE. Here the CDR3 DNA reads TGTGCCAGCAGCAAGCCTCTACCGGGGGACGGCTACACCTTC. Translation: CASSKPLPGDGYTF. Filled out from reference TRBV9 and TRBJ1-2, the complete variable domain reads DSGVTQTPKHLITATGQRVTLRCSPRSGDLSVYWYQQSLDQGLQFLIQYYNGEERAKGNILERFSAQQFPDLHSELNLSSLELGDSALYFCASSKPLPGDGYTFGSGTRLTVV.

The chain employs TRBV6-1 and TRBJ2-2, with D uncertain. There are 15 residues in the CDR3. The V gene lost 1 base and the J gene lost 4 bases, with 10 bases spanning the gap. Germline CDR1 and CDR2: MNHNS and SASEGT. The CDR3 DNA follows: TGTGCCAGCAGTGAAGTTGTGGATCTCACCGGGGAGCTGTTTTTT. Translating it yields CASSEVVDLTGELFF.

This clonotype appeared many times. The V call is TRBV28, the J call TRBJ2-7, with TRBD2 matching over 9 bases. The V gene's germline CDR1 is MDHEN and CDR2 SYDVKM. The CDR3 extends over 16 amino acids. V gave up 3 bases and J gave up 5 bases; unmatched junction bases: 11. CDR3 protein: CASSLYVAGGPDEQYF. The DNA of the CDR3 is TGTGCCAGCAGTTTGTATGTGGCGGGAGGGCCCGACGAGCAGTACTTC.

The chain couples TRBV27 to TRBJ2-1, with D perhaps matching TRBD1 or TRBD2 (5 bases each). With 2 bases removed from V and 8 bases from J, the gap between germline ends came to 28 bases. Germline V lookup: CDR1 MNHEY, CDR2 SMNVEV (reference sequence). The CDR3 has 19 residues. Here the CDR3 reads CASSLGGRHRDPAADEQFF. CDR3 coding DNA: TGTGCCAGCAGTTTAGGAGGTCGCCACCGGGACCCGGCAGCTGATGAGCAGTTCTTC.

This clonotype was seen ten or more times. The CDR3 loop reads CASSLASSGNTIYF. The CDR3 coding sequence is TGCGCCAGCAGCTTGGCGAGCTCTGGAAACACCATATATTTT. The V call is TRBV5-1, the J call TRBJ1-3; D call uncertain. This CDR3 has 14 residues. Trimming stripped 0 bases from V and 0 bases from J, with 4 bases between. The germline CDR1 and CDR2 sequences are SGHRS and YFSETQ.

This clonotype was observed many times. This chain joins TRBV20-1 and TRBJ2-5, with a tentative D call TRBD2 (5 bases). CDR1 DFQATT and CDR2 SNEGSKA come from the germline V gene (reference sequence). The ends were cut back, 2 bases at V and 4 bases at J, with 23 bases in the middle. The CDR3 loop spans 17 amino acids. This CDR3 reads CSARTWGALGSGETQYF. CDR3 in DNA: TGCAGTGCTAGAACCTGGGGAGCCTTGGGAAGCGGAGAGACCCAGTACTTC.

This clonotype is a singleton in its sample. This rearrangement joins TRBV3-1 to TRBJ2-1; 11 nucleotides align to TRBD2. Germline values: CDR1 LGHDT, CDR2 YNNKEL (reference sequence). Trimming took 9 bases from V and 7 from J; bases not matched to a gene: 11. This CDR3 has 15 residues. CDR3: CASTRGSGRGNEQFF. The DNA for the CDR3 is TGTGCCAGTACTCGAGGTAGCGGGAGGGGAAATGAGCAGTTCTTC.

This clonotype was detected a few times. The chain joins TRBV10-3 to TRBJ2-3; D is uncertain. This CDR3 region has 12 residues. The V gene lost 8 bases and the J gene lost 1 base, with 7 bases spanning the gap. Germline-derived CDR1 and CDR2 are ENHRY and SYGVKD. The CDR3 loop reads CAIDTGTDTQYF. CDR3 DNA sequence: TGTGCCATCGACACAGGCACAGATACGCAGTATTTT.

The V and J genes are TRBV20-1 and TRBJ2-5; the D gene could be TRBD1 or TRBD2 (6 bases each). The CDR3 extends over 11 amino acids. The germline CDR1 and CDR2 sequences are DFQATT and SNEGSKA (reference sequence). CDR3 loop: CSGRGGETQYF. The CDR3 nucleotides are TGCAGCGGCAGGGGAGGCGAGACCCAGTACTTC.

V usage is TRBV2 and J usage is TRBJ2-7; TRBD1 or TRBD2 may be the D gene (5 bases each). Trimming stripped 8 bases from V and 3 bases from J, with 8 bases between. CDR1 is SNHLY, CDR2 FYNNEI, per germline. The CDR3 extends over 11 amino acids. The CDR3 DNA is TGTGCCAGCGGGACGATCTACGAGCAGTACTTC. It is translated as CASGTIYEQYF.

This clonotype was detected once. V gene TRBV28 combines with J gene TRBJ2-1; no definite D call. Per germline, CDR1 MDHEN and CDR2 SYDVKM. Trimming pared 1 base from V and 10 bases from J, leaving 8 bases between. The CDR3 covers 12 residues. The CDR3 here is CASSLLGFEQFF. CDR3 nucleotides: TGTGCCAGCAGTTTATTGGGATTCGAGCAGTTCTTC.

The CDR3 region has the DNA TGCAGTGCTGCCCGGCCTAGCGGGGCTCAAGAGACCCAGTACTTC. Its translation is CSAARPSGAQETQYF. V is TRBV20-1 and J is TRBJ2-5, with 9 bases fitting TRBD2. This CDR3 contains 15 residues. V was clipped by 5 bases and J by 2 bases; unmatched bases: 9. Germline CDR1 DFQATT, CDR2 SNEGSKA (reference sequence).

This clonotype occurred many times. The chain joins TRBV28 to TRBJ1-1; D is perhaps TRBD1 (5 bases). The CDR3 totals 14 residues. Germline V gene sequence: CDR1 MDHEN, CDR2 SYDVKM. The V gene lost 5 bases and the J gene lost 5 bases, with 15 bases spanning the gap. The CDR3 loop reads CASSTNAGLTEAFF. In nucleotides, the CDR3 is TGTGCCAGCAGTACTAACGCAGGGTTAACTGAAGCTTTCTTT.

This chain links TRBV7-9 with TRBJ1-4, with D perhaps matching TRBD1 (5 bases). Trimming took off 1 base at V and 7 bases at J, with 13 bases between the two ends. The CDR3 sequence is 15 residues long. Germline loops: CDR1 SEHNR, CDR2 FQNEAQ (reference sequence). The DNA for the CDR3 is TGTGCCAGCAGCTTAGGATTTGGGACTGTTGAAAAACTGTTTTTT. Residues: CASSLGFGTVEKLFF.

The gene calls are TRBV20-1 and TRBJ2-5; D gene uncertain. V dropped 7 bases and J dropped 2 bases, with 2 bases sitting between them. The CDR3 is made up of 9 amino acids. Germline CDR1 is DFQATT and CDR2 is SNEGSKA (reference sequence). CDR3: CSVQETQYF. CDR3 DNA sequence: TGCAGTGTTCAAGAGACCCAGTACTTC.

Comments on this clonotype: A much bigger clone sits one base away, suggesting this may be a read error. This chain links TRBV28 with TRBJ2-6; possible D gene TRBD1, 5 bases. This CDR3 has 15 amino acids. Per the germline V gene, CDR1 is MDHEN and CDR2 is SYDVKM. The CDR3 DNA follows: TGTGCCAGCAGTTTTTCTAACTCTGGGGCCAACGTCCCGACTTTC. Translating gives CASSFSNSGANVPTF.

This clonotype was observed at least ten times. The rearrangement joins TRBV20-1 to TRBJ1-1, with D unclear. CDR1 is DFQATT, CDR2 SNEGSKA, per germline (reference sequence). The CDR3 extends over 13 amino acids. The V end lost 4 bases, the J end lost 0 bases, and 9 bases lay between the germline ends. The CDR3 DNA is TGCAGTGCTAAGGGCAACCTGAACACTGAAGCTTTCTTT. Protein sequence: CSAKGNLNTEAFF.